This entry lists 16 T cell receptor beta chains sequenced from one sample in a study of CD8 T cells in ankylosing spondylitis. One entry per CDR3 protein results from TCRdb running MiXCR on the 5' RACE reads. The sample records approximately 240,000 distinct CDR3 sequences, about 11% being singletons. The source material was blood, either unsorted or a sorted T cell fraction (not recorded which). The receptors were sampled from a male donor with ankylosing spondylitis or in good health (not recorded which).

This clonotype was counted a few times. CDR3 sequence (DNA): TGTGCCTGGAGTACGGGACAGGGTGCTGAAAAACTGTTTTTT. It yields the protein CAWSTGQGAEKLFF. This rearrangement joins TRBV30 to TRBJ1-4; 9 bases agree with TRBD1. The germline gives CDR1 GTSNPN, CDR2 SVGIG (reference sequence). CDR3 length: 14 amino acids. Trimming at V came to 2 bases and at J to 7 bases, leaving 5 bases not matched to a gene.

This clonotype was seen ten or more times. The chain joins TRBV25-1 to TRBJ1-4; 11 positions agree with TRBD1. This CDR3 spans 17 amino acids. After removal of 7 bases from V and 7 bases from J, the junction contained 14 bases not matched to a gene. Germline CDR1 and CDR2: MGHDK and SYGVNS. CDR3 protein: CASTSGQGAGLGEKLFF. CDR3 nucleotide sequence: TGTGCCAGCACTTCCGGACAGGGGGCAGGGCTGGGTGAAAAACTGTTTTTT.

This clonotype was seen many times. The chain is built from TRBV7-9 and TRBJ1-5; the D is unclear. The CDR3 runs 15 residues. Trimming cost V 5 bases and J 3 bases, with 14 bases left between them. Germline lookup yields CDR1 SEHNR and CDR2 FQNEAQ (reference sequence). CDR3 loop: CASSPQGNNNQPQHF. The CDR3 DNA is TGTGCCAGCAGCCCCCAAGGGAATAACAATCAGCCCCAGCATTTT.

This clonotype was seen repeatedly, ten times or more. The chain employs TRBV20-1 and TRBJ1-1, with D unresolved. CDR3 length: 14 residues. V shed 0 bases and J shed 3 bases, with 11 bases lying between them. The germline V gene encodes CDR1 DFQATT and CDR2 SNEGSKA (reference sequence). DNA of the CDR3: TGCAGTGCTAGAGAAGTAGGCGGATACACTGAAGCTTTCTTT. This gives the protein CSAREVGGYTEAFF.

This clonotype was found many times. This chain links TRBV20-1 with TRBJ1-5, with TRBD1 matching 7 bases. V lost 6 bases to trimming and J lost 6 bases; unmatched junction nucleotides: 5. CDR3 length: 12 residues. In germline, CDR1 is DFQATT, CDR2 SNEGSKA (reference sequence). CDR3 sequence reads: CSAGQVGQPQHF. The DNA for the CDR3 is TGCAGTGCCGGACAGGTGGGTCAGCCCCAGCATTTT.

This clonotype appeared many times. The gene calls are TRBV29-1 and TRBJ2-5; the D gene could be TRBD1 or TRBD2 (5 bases each). V gave up 6 bases and J gave up 5 bases, with 10 bases separating them. The length of the CDR3 is 11 residues. CDR1 is SQVTM and CDR2 is ANQGSEA in the germline V gene. This chain's CDR3 is CSVYWGETQYF. The CDR3, as DNA: TGCAGCGTCTACTGGGGGGAGACCCAGTACTTC. The whole variable domain, filled in from reference TRBV29-1 and TRBJ2-5, reads SAVISQKPSRDICQRGTSLTIQCQVDSQVTMMFWYRQQPGQSLTLIATANQGSEATYESGFVIDKFPISRPNLTFSTLTVSNMSPEDSSIYLCSVYWGETQYFGPGTRLLVL.

The chain employs TRBV3-1 and TRBJ2-5, with 10 bases fitting TRBD1. This CDR3 is 16 amino acids long. The V gene's germline CDR1 is LGHDT and CDR2 YNNKEL (reference sequence). The V gene end was trimmed by 3 bases and the J gene end by 0 bases; junction bases not matched to a gene: 4. CDR3 DNA: TGTGCCAGCAGCCAGACAGGGGGCCATAACCAAGAGACCCAGTACTTC. It yields the protein CASSQTGGHNQETQYF.

This clonotype was recorded many times. The chain has TRBV20-1 and TRBJ1-5, with D unresolved. Looked up from germline, CDR1 is DFQATT and CDR2 is SNEGSKA (reference sequence). The CDR3 is 12 amino acids. V shed 3 bases and J shed 2 bases, with 5 bases lying between them. CDR3 region: CSASGGNQPQHF. The CDR3 coding sequence is TGCAGTGCTAGTGGGGGCAATCAGCCCCAGCATTTT.

This clonotype was detected many times. This rearrangement joins TRBV29-1 to TRBJ1-2, with D possibly being TRBD1 (5 bases). V was cut by 2 bases and J by 8 bases, with 18 bases left in between. This CDR3 has 14 amino acids. CDR1 SQVTM and CDR2 ANQGSEA come from the germline V gene. DNA of the CDR3: TGCAGCGTTGAACAGGGAATCGGCGTGAGGGGCTACACCTTC. Its protein product is CSVEQGIGVRGYTF.

The table lists this clonotype with many counts. The chain is built from TRBV12-3 or TRBV12-4 and TRBJ2-7; perhaps TRBD2 as D (5 bases). CDR3 length: 15 amino acids. The germline V and J ends were trimmed by 3 bases and 2 bases, with 14 bases remaining between them. The DNA of the CDR3 is TGTGCCAGCAGTTTCGAGCGGTCCTTTACCTACGAGCAGTACTTC. Protein product: CASSFERSFTYEQYF.

This clonotype showed up many times. The chain employs TRBV12-3 or TRBV12-4 and TRBJ2-7; perhaps TRBD2 as D (6 bases). CDR3 size: 15 residues. Trimming pared 4 bases from V and 4 bases from J, leaving 17 bases between. The CDR3: CASSSQGLPNYEQYF. CDR3 in DNA: TGTGCCAGCAGTTCCCAAGGACTACCTAATTACGAGCAGTACTTC.

This clonotype occurred a few times. The V and J genes are TRBV11-2 and TRBJ2-2; 9 bases align to TRBD1. CDR1 and CDR2 (germline): SGHAT, FQNNGV. This CDR3 region has 14 residues. V dropped 7 bases and J dropped 7; count of bases not matched to a gene: 7. CDR3 in amino acids: CASTGTGFVGELFF. Written as DNA, the CDR3 is TGTGCCAGCACCGGGACAGGGTTCGTCGGGGAGCTGTTTTTT. Full variable domain (remainder filled in from reference TRBV11-2 and TRBJ2-2): EAGVAQSPRYKIIEKRQSVAFWCNPISGHATLYWYQQILGQGPKLLIQFQNNGVVDDSQLPKDRFSAERLKGVDSTLKIQPAKLEDSAVYLCASTGTGFVGELFFGEGSRLTVL.

In its sample, this clonotype was seen many times. V usage is TRBV12-3 or TRBV12-4 and J usage is TRBJ2-5; TRBD2 aligns across 8 bases. V was clipped by 6 bases and J by 3 bases; unmatched bases: 9. The CDR3 spans 15 residues. DNA for the CDR3: TGTGCCAGCAGCCGGGACGGAGCGGGAGAAGAGACCCAGTACTTC. Protein: CASSRDGAGEETQYF.

This clonotype was picked up many times. V usage is TRBV29-1 and J usage is TRBJ2-3; D gene unclear. The CDR3 spans 13 residues. Germline-derived CDR1 and CDR2 are SQVTM and ANQGSEA. V was pared by 2 bases and J by 2 bases, with 8 bases between. The CDR3: CSVEKGNTDTQYF. In DNA form, the CDR3 reads TGCAGCGTTGAAAAAGGGAACACAGATACGCAGTATTTT.

Many counts were recorded for this clonotype. The V gene is TRBV2, the J gene TRBJ2-3; TRBD1 matches 8 bases. V gave up 4 bases and J gave up 6 bases; unmatched junction bases: 6. The CDR3 is made up of 14 amino acids. Germline loops: CDR1 SNHLY, CDR2 FYNNEI. CDR3 sequence: CASSVRQGADTQYF. Written as DNA, the CDR3 is TGTGCCAGCAGTGTCCGGCAGGGGGCTGATACGCAGTATTTT.

Ten or more counts support this clonotype. The genes are TRBV12-3 or TRBV12-4 and TRBJ1-1, with 10 bases matching TRBD1. The V segment lost 6 bases and the J segment 5 bases; nucleotides outside the gene matches: 3. CDR3 length equals 13 residues. In nucleotides, the CDR3 is TGTGCCAGCAGATGGACAGGGGGAACTGAAGCTTTCTTT. Translation gives CASRWTGGTEAFF.